The subject of this entry is one T cell receptor (beta chain). As handled by the study authors: The authors estimated nucleated cell counts from reference gene primer amplification. Sequencing was performed with immunoSEQ multiplex PCR; in TCRdb, only in-frame clones are kept and a portion is missing. V and J calls and clone size are those listed in that table; D and trimming were worked out from the DNA. Of approximately 120,000 clones listed, around 81% were seen once; the top ten hold about a sixth. The data are from a study of blood T cell repertoires in COVID-19. Study information: Samples representing acute and convalescent COVID-19 were sourced from the United States, Italy and Spain. The cDNA or gDNA used as material had been derived from T cells, B-cell-depleted T cells, or PBMCs.

Seattle patients were enrolled during active infection and followed longitudinally. Looked up from germline, CDR1 is MNHEY and CDR2 is SMNVEV (reference sequence). There are 16 residues in the CDR3. V lost 2 bases to trimming and J lost 1 base; unmatched junction nucleotides: 5. The chain couples TRBV27 to TRBJ2-7, with 10 nucleotides matching TRBD1. The sequence came from a young man with COVID-19, enrolled during active disease. Material for sequencing was peripheral blood. In DNA, the CDR3 is TGTGCCAGCAGTTTACACGGGACAGGGGTGTCCTACGAGCAGTACTTC. Amino acid sequence: CASSLHGTGVSYEQYF.